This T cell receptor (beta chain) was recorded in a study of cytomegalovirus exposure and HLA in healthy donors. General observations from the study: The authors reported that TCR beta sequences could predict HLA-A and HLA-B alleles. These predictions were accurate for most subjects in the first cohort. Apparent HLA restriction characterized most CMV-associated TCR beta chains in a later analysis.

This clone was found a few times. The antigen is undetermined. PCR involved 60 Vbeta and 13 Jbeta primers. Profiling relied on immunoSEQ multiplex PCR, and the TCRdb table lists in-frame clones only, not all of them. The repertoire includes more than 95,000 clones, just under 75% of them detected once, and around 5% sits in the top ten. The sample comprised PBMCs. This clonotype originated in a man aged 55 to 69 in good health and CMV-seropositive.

Here the CDR3 DNA reads TGTGCCAGCAGGTCCTCCGGGACAGGGGCCAACGTCCTGACTTTC. Encoded protein: CASRSSGTGANVLTF. The chain employs TRBV6-5 and TRBJ2-6; weak D call: TRBD1 (6 bases). Germline CDR1 and CDR2: MNHEY and SVGAGI. V lost 6 bases to trimming and J lost 4 bases, with 13 bases between them. This CDR3 is built from 15 residues.